The next 15 T cell receptor beta chains were all read from a single sample in a study of shared T cell receptors in the human thymus. TCRdb's table, derived via immunoSEQ multiplex PCR, lists solely in-frame clones and lacks some. The profile covers some 720,000 clones, with around 87% appearing a single time and 0.0085% to 0.012% taken by the ten largest. In addition, the sample was reused for a study of human thymus T cells.

Source material: thymocytes. These receptors came from a boy less than two years old with a congenital heart defect.

This chain joins TRBV28 and TRBJ2-7; D may be TRBD2 (7 bases). Deletions cut 7 bases from V and 2 bases from J, with 18 bases between. CDR3 length: 15 amino acids. CDR1 MDHEN and CDR2 SYDVKM come from the germline V gene. CDR3: CASTHWRGPPYEQYF. CDR3 DNA: TGTGCCAGCACCCACTGGCGGGGGCCCCCCTACGAGCAGTACTTC. The variable domain in full, with the rest retrieved from reference TRBV28 and TRBJ2-7, is DVKVTQSSRYLVKRTGEKVFLECVQDMDHENMFWYRQDPGLGLRLIYFSYDVKMKEKGDIPEGYSVSREKKERFSLILESASTNQTSMYLCASTHWRGPPYEQYFGPGTRLTVT.

V is TRBV4-3 and J is TRBJ2-7; 8 nucleotides agree with TRBD1. The CDR3 sequence is 16 residues long. Germline loops: CDR1 LGHNA, CDR2 YSLEER. Losses at the gene ends were 3 bases for V and 5 bases for J; bases not matched to a gene: 12. The CDR3 DNA reads as TGCGCCAGCAGCCAGGGGGCGGGACAGGCCGGGAACGAGCAGTACTTC. It is translated as CASSQGAGQAGNEQYF.

The J gene is TRBJ2-7, the V gene TRBV6-1; no firm D call. Germline CDR1 is MNHNS and CDR2 is SASEGT. This CDR3 has 14 residues. The ends were cut back, 0 bases at V and 6 bases at J, with 12 bases in the middle. The CDR3 DNA reads as TGTGCCAGCAGTGAAGCGGGCTGCCCGGCCGAGCAGTACTTC. Translated: CASSEAGCPAEQYF.

A note on this clone: At one boundary the junction diverges from the germline segment, which might be a read error. The same CDR3 is also encoded by other DNA sequences in this sample. The chain has TRBV9 and TRBJ1-2; D gene ambiguous. In germline, CDR1 is SGDLS, CDR2 YYNGEE. This CDR3 spans 14 amino acids. This chain's CDR3 is CASSVELGPYGYTF. The DNA of the CDR3 is TGCGCCAGCAGCGTAGAGCTCGGTCCATATGGCTACACCTTC.

The CDR3 here is CASSQGHRNNEQFF. DNA for the CDR3: TGTGCCAGCAGCCAGGGGCACAGGAACAATGAGCAGTTCTTC. This chain joins TRBV7-9 and TRBJ2-1, with D tentatively TRBD1 (6 bases). This CDR3 region has 14 residues. The V gene lost 5 bases and the J gene lost 5 bases, with 13 bases spanning the gap. Germline V gene lookup returns CDR1 SEHNR and CDR2 FQNEAQ (reference sequence).

This rearrangement joins TRBV4-3 to TRBJ2-3; TRBD2 might be the D (6 bases). Looked up from germline, CDR1 is LGHNA and CDR2 is YSLEER. V was clipped by 3 bases and J by 5 bases, with 15 bases between them. CDR3 length: 15 residues. CDR3 loop: CASSQGDWIGDTQYF. The DNA for the CDR3 is TGCGCCAGCAGCCAGGGGGACTGGATAGGAGATACGCAGTATTTT.

V usage is TRBV5-1 and J usage is TRBJ2-7, with D unclear. With 4 bases removed from V and 0 bases from J, the gap between germline ends came to 11 bases. The germline CDR1 and CDR2 sequences are SGHRS and YFSETQ. The length of the CDR3 is 14 residues. The CDR3 sequence: CASSPYQVSYEQYF. CDR3 nucleotide sequence: TGCGCCAGCAGCCCCTACCAGGTCTCCTACGAGCAGTACTTC.

The chain links TRBV30 to TRBJ2-1; 13 nucleotides agree with TRBD2. Germline assignment: CDR1 GTSNPN and CDR2 SVGIG (reference sequence). The ends lost 2 bases at V and 2 bases at J; junction bases unmatched: 12. This CDR3 spans 19 amino acids. The CDR3 DNA sequence: TGTGCCTGGAGTCCCTTCGGACTAGCGGGAGAAAGGACCTACAATGAGCAGTTCTTC. Amino acids: CAWSPFGLAGERTYNEQFF.

The chain has TRBV6-1 and TRBJ2-3, with 10 bases that match TRBD2. The V segment lost 4 bases and the J segment 5 bases; nucleotides outside the gene matches: 9. The CDR3 is made up of 16 amino acids. In germline, CDR1 is MNHNS, CDR2 SASEGT. This chain's CDR3 is CASSVGLAAAGDTQYF. For the CDR3, the DNA is TGTGCCAGCAGTGTTGGACTAGCGGCCGCTGGAGATACGCAGTATTTT.

This chain uses TRBV19 with TRBJ1-3; D perhaps matches TRBD1 (5 bases). V lost 6 bases and J 0 bases, leaving 18 bases between the germline ends. Germline V CDR1 and CDR2: LNHDA, SQIVND (reference sequence). The CDR3 has 17 residues. The CDR3 protein is CASSHGLWRGSGNTIYF. The DNA for the CDR3 is TGTGCCAGTAGCCACGGTTTGTGGAGGGGCTCTGGAAACACCATATATTTT.

This clone showed up just a few times. The CDR3 reads CASSYTGSQIYEQYF. The DNA of the CDR3 is TGTGCCAGCAGTTACACAGGGTCCCAGATCTACGAGCAGTACTTC. This chain connects TRBV27 to TRBJ2-7, with D possibly matching TRBD1 (6 bases). The CDR3 contains 15 residues. Germline V gene data show CDR1 as MNHEY and CDR2 as SMNVEV (reference sequence). Between the trimmed V and J ends, which lost 4 bases and 3 bases, there was a span of 16 bases.

This sequence joins TRBV27 and TRBJ2-7, with TRBD2 as a possible D gene (6 bases). Germline CDR1 reads MNHEY; CDR2 reads SMNVEV (reference sequence). Deletions cut 4 bases from V and 6 bases from J, with 13 bases between. There are 13 residues in the CDR3. CDR3 protein: CASSSHPGGEQYF. The CDR3 nucleotides read TGTGCCAGCAGTTCCCACCCCGGGGGCGAGCAGTACTTC.

V gene TRBV28 combines with J gene TRBJ2-7, with 12 positions matching TRBD2. Germline V gene data show CDR1 as MDHEN and CDR2 as SYDVKM. This CDR3 is 18 amino acids long. The J segment lost 3 bases and the V segment lost 3 bases, leaving 12 bases of the junction unmatched. DNA of the CDR3: TGTGCCAGCAGTTTTCGGACTAGCGGGATATCGGGTCGCTACGAGCAGTACTTC. Protein sequence: CASSFRTSGISGRYEQYF.

The chain employs TRBV27 and TRBJ2-7, with TRBD2 matching over 7 bases. The germline V gene encodes CDR1 MNHEY and CDR2 SMNVEV (reference sequence). J gave up 3 bases and V 0 bases, and 5 bases lay outside the gene matches. CDR3 size: 15 residues. The CDR3 DNA sequence: TGTGCCAGCAGTTTATCAGGACTAGACCGCTACGAGCAGTACTTC. It specifies CASSLSGLDRYEQYF.

This clone was recorded a few times. The CDR3 reads CASGPTGEAGNTIYF. The CDR3 nucleotides are TGTGCTAGTGGTCCCACAGGGGAGGCTGGAAACACCATATATTTT. The genes are TRBV12-5 and TRBJ1-3; 7 bases are a match to TRBD1. CDR3 length: 15 residues. Per germline, CDR1 LGHNT and CDR2 FRNRAP. With V trimmed by 5 bases and J by 2 bases, 6 bases remained unmatched.